The clone carrying this T cell receptor (beta chain) was detected ten times or more. The germline V gene has CDR1 MNHNS and CDR2 SASEGT. V lost 7 bases to trimming and J lost 0 bases, with 13 bases between them. The CDR3 extends over 15 amino acids. RNA transcripts were the template for amplifying TCR beta CDR3 regions. The HTBI primer set drove a first-round RT-PCR of the TCR CDR3. MiXCR, applied by TCRdb to the multiplex PCR reads, yields one record per CDR3 protein. The sample comprises some 700,000 distinct CDR3 sequences, around a sixth of which are singletons, and about a sixth rests with the top ten. These data originate in a study of T cells in Graves' hyperthyroidism and ophthalmopathy. Diagnoses used clinical symptoms, serum thyroxine and TRAb, thyroid ultrasound and orbital computed tomography. It was over 9.5 ml of fresh peripheral blood that supplied the PBMCs.

This TCR was recovered from a man aged 45-60 years with Graves' hyperthyroidism. The source material was blood. This chain uses TRBV6-1 with TRBJ1-5; the D is unclear. The CDR3 DNA reads as TGTGCCAGCAACGTGAATTCGAATAGCAATCAGCCCCAGCATTTT. This codes for CASNVNSNSNQPQHF.